These 19 T cell receptor beta chains share one sample of origin, sequenced in a study of T cells and copy number aberrations in small-cell lung cancer. Data came from immunoSEQ multiplex PCR; TCRdb stores just in-frame clones and leaves some out. The top ten clones hold about 4.9% of a sample with thousands of clones, 75% to 85% of them seen once. Sequencing used normal tissue next to the tumor. The receptors derive from a woman aged 50 to 65 with small cell lung cancer.

The chain has TRBV9 and TRBJ2-3; 9 bases match TRBD2. The CDR3 contains 16 residues. Germline V lookup: CDR1 SGDLS, CDR2 YYNGEE. Trimming cost V 0 bases and J 5 bases; bases outside gene matches: 7. The CDR3 loop is CASSVGIAGVGDTQYF. CDR3 nucleotide sequence: TGTGCCAGCAGCGTAGGGATAGCGGGAGTTGGAGATACGCAGTATTTT.

The genes are TRBV7-3 and TRBJ2-1; 10 nucleotides align to TRBD1. The CDR3 extends over 17 amino acids. The germline V gene encodes CDR1 SGHTA and CDR2 FQGTGA. The V gene end was trimmed by 1 base and the J gene end by 7 bases; junction bases not matched to a gene: 10. CDR3 residues: CASSLIPTGGPRNEQFF. DNA for the CDR3: TGTGCCAGCAGCTTAATCCCGACAGGGGGCCCTAGGAATGAGCAGTTCTTC.

This chain connects TRBV7-3 to TRBJ1-1; a possible D gene is TRBD1 (6 bases). This CDR3 has 13 residues. With 5 bases removed from V and 4 bases from J, the gap between germline ends came to 11 bases. Germline CDR1 reads SGHTA; CDR2 reads FQGTGA. In DNA form, the CDR3 reads TGTGCCAGCAGCCTGCCAGGGGCCACTGAAGCTTTCTTT. It encodes CASSLPGATEAFF.

The V gene is TRBV5-1, the J gene TRBJ2-5, with a possible D match to TRBD1 (6 bases). V was trimmed by 4 bases and J by 1 base, leaving 11 bases between them. Germline loops: CDR1 SGHRS, CDR2 YFSETQ. The CDR3 consists of 14 residues. The chain's CDR3 is CASSTGTLQETQYF. Here the CDR3 DNA reads TGCGCCAGCAGCACCGGGACACTCCAAGAGACCCAGTACTTC.

The genes are TRBV6-5 and TRBJ2-2; no definite D call. The CDR3 length is 12 residues. With 6 bases removed from V and 0 bases from J, the gap between germline ends came to 2 bases. Germline CDR1 MNHEY, CDR2 SVGAGI. CDR3 in amino acids: CASSPNTGELFF. Written as DNA, the CDR3 is TGTGCCAGCAGCCCGAACACCGGGGAGCTGTTTTTT.

This chain joins TRBV7-8 and TRBJ2-1; D might be TRBD1 or TRBD2, each matching 5 bases. This CDR3 spans 13 amino acids. Germline CDR1 reads SGHVS; CDR2 reads FQNEAQ. V was clipped by 1 base and J by 11 bases, with 12 bases between them. CDR3 region: CASSLGGSPKQFF. The CDR3 DNA is TGTGCCAGCAGCTTAGGGGGGAGCCCCAAGCAGTTCTTC.

On this clone: At one boundary the junction diverges from the germline segment, which might be a read error. The rearrangement joins TRBV10-3 to TRBJ2-1; 7 bases are shared with TRBD2. This CDR3 spans 13 amino acids. Germline CDR1 is ENHRY and CDR2 is SYGVKD. Here the CDR3 DNA reads TGTGCCATCAGAGGACTAGACTACAATGAGCAATTCTTC. Amino acids: CAIRGLDYNEQFF.

The chain uses TRBV4-2 and TRBJ1-4; 11 positions agree with TRBD1. This CDR3 comprises 15 residues. CDR1 LGHNA and CDR2 YNFKEQ come from the germline V gene. With 5 bases clipped from V and 6 bases from J, the junction kept 5 bases outside the gene matches. CDR3 protein: CASSFTDRGHEKLFF. DNA of the CDR3: TGTGCCAGCAGCTTCACGGACAGGGGGCATGAAAAACTGTTTTTT.

CDR3 in amino acids: CASSSQIENTEAFF. CDR3 DNA: TGCGCCAGCAGCTCACAAATAGAGAACACTGAAGCTTTCTTT. The gene calls are TRBV5-1 and TRBJ1-1, with unresolved D. V was pared by 3 bases and J by 1 base, with 10 bases between. Germline lookup yields CDR1 SGHRS and CDR2 YFSETQ. This CDR3 spans 14 amino acids.

The V and J genes are TRBV5-1 and TRBJ2-5; D is undetermined. Germline loops: CDR1 SGHRS, CDR2 YFSETQ. This CDR3 comprises 13 residues. V was shortened by 0 bases and J by 2 bases, with 5 bases between the two germline ends. CDR3 DNA sequence: TGCGCCAGCAGCTTGGCTCAGCAAGAGACCCAGTACTTC. Its translation is CASSLAQQETQYF.

This clone came up once. This chain connects TRBV29-1 to TRBJ2-3, with D possibly TRBD1 on 6 matching bases. Germline V gene sequence: CDR1 SQVTM, CDR2 ANQGSEA. The CDR3 sequence is 12 residues long. V gave up 7 bases and J gave up 6 bases, with 14 bases separating them. CDR3 in DNA: TGCAGCGCGGGTGGGGGCCTGGATACGCAGTATTTT. Translated, it gives CSAGGGLDTQYF.

J is TRBJ1-4 and V is TRBV7-6; D remains unclear. The CDR3 is made up of 13 amino acids. Germline V lookup: CDR1 SGHVS, CDR2 FNYEAQ. V lost 3 bases, J lost 6 bases, and 8 bases lay in between. The CDR3 bases are TGTGCCAGCAGCTTGAAGGAGGATGAAAAACTGTTTTTT. Amino acid sequence: CASSLKEDEKLFF.

The chain carries TRBV29-1 and TRBJ2-1, with 9 positions matching TRBD1. Germline assignment: CDR1 SQVTM and CDR2 ANQGSEA. CDR3 length equals 13 residues. The trim removed 3 bases at V and 10 bases at J, leaving 7 bases unmatched. The DNA of the CDR3 is TGCAGCGTTGATCTGGGACAGGGAGGGGAGCAGTTCTTC. Its translation: CSVDLGQGGEQFF.

This sequence joins TRBV11-3 and TRBJ2-7; no definite D call. The CDR3 spans 13 residues. V was cut by 2 bases and J by 4 bases, with 9 bases left in between. Germline V gives CDR1 SGHNT, CDR2 YENEEA. This CDR3 is CASSLSSGYEQYF. The DNA of the CDR3 is TGTGCCAGCAGCTTATCGTCTGGGTACGAGCAGTACTTC.

This clone was observed a few times. This chain connects TRBV15 to TRBJ1-3, with 7 bases identical to TRBD1. Germline lookup yields CDR1 LNHNV and CDR2 YYDKDF (reference sequence). J was trimmed by 4 bases and V by 3 bases; bases with no gene match: 6. The CDR3 contains 15 residues. In DNA, the CDR3 is TGTGCCACCAGCAGCGACAGGGATCCCGGAAACACCATATATTTT. This translates into CATSSDRDPGNTIYF.

The genes are TRBV28 and TRBJ2-3; 7 nucleotides match TRBD2. With 3 bases clipped from V and 1 base from J, the junction kept 1 base outside the gene matches. The CDR3 consists of 14 residues. Looked up from germline, CDR1 is MDHEN and CDR2 is SYDVKM. CDR3 bases: TGTGCCAGCAGTTTCCTAGCGGGCACAGATACGCAGTATTTT. This codes for CASSFLAGTDTQYF.

The chain has TRBV19 and TRBJ1-1, with D perhaps TRBD1 (6 bases). CDR3 length: 14 amino acids. V was shortened by 3 bases and J by 6 bases, with 14 bases between the two germline ends. CDR1 and CDR2 from the germline V gene are LNHDA and SQIVND (reference sequence). CDR3 DNA: TGTGCCAGTAGTATGGGGGGGCGAAGGGCTGAAGCTTTCTTT. This sequence encodes CASSMGGRRAEAFF.

This clone was counted a few times. This chain uses TRBV5-6 with TRBJ1-2; D unclear. Germline V gene sequence: CDR1 SGHDT, CDR2 YYEEEE. The CDR3 sequence is 15 residues long. V was shortened by 1 base and J by 4 bases, with 14 bases between the two germline ends. DNA of the CDR3: TGTGCCAGCAGCTTGTTGGCGTCCTCCTTCTATGGCTACACCTTC. Amino acids: CASSLLASSFYGYTF.

The chain uses TRBV9 and TRBJ2-7, with TRBD2 matching 8 bases. Germline lookup yields CDR1 SGDLS and CDR2 YYNGEE. The CDR3 is made up of 15 amino acids. V shed 3 bases and J 5 bases; nucleotides not matched to a gene: 10. CDR3 sequence: CASSALSGTTDEQYF. The CDR3 bases are TGTGCCAGCAGCGCCCTTAGCGGGACCACCGACGAGCAGTACTTC.